Listed here are 19 T cell receptor beta chains from one sample, sequenced in a study of cytomegalovirus exposure and HLA in healthy donors. With 60 Vbeta and 13 Jbeta primers, the PCR was carried out. Measured with immunoSEQ multiplex PCR; TCRdb has only the in-frame clones, and not every one. The data show 50,000 to 65,000 clones, 70% to 75% seen once. The sample was PBMCs. These receptors all stem from a woman in her 30s in good health and CMV-seronegative.

In this sample, this clone turned up a few times. This sequence joins TRBV25-1 and TRBJ1-3; D may be TRBD1 (5 bases). Germline V gene data show CDR1 as MGHDK and CDR2 as SYGVNS. The CDR3 length is 18 residues. Trimming left V 2 bases short and J 2 bases short, with 19 bases between. The CDR3, as DNA: TGTGCCAGCAGTGAAACCATGTGGGGGAGGCACCCTGGAAACACCATATATTTT. Protein: CASSETMWGRHPGNTIYF.

This clone was seen only a few times. This chain uses TRBV5-4 with TRBJ1-1; no clear D. CDR3 length equals 13 residues. CDR1 is SGHNT and CDR2 is YYREEE in the germline V gene (reference sequence). V dropped 1 base and J dropped 1 base, with 5 bases sitting between them. CDR3 nucleotides: TGTGCCAGCAGCTTGAGTAGGAACACTGAAGCTTTCTTT. Translation: CASSLSRNTEAFF.

This clone occurred a few times. The genes are TRBV6-4 and TRBJ2-1; TRBD2 aligns across 9 bases. Trimming cost V 3 bases and J 4 bases; bases outside gene matches: 7. The CDR3 totals 16 residues. The germline CDR1 and CDR2 sequences are MRHNA and SNTAGT. The CDR3 protein is CASSEVAGGGYNEQFF. DNA for the CDR3: TGTGCCAGCAGTGAGGTCGCGGGAGGGGGTTACAATGAGCAGTTCTTC.

The rearrangement links TRBV27 to TRBJ1-2; weak D call: TRBD1 (6 bases). The CDR3 covers 15 residues. Germline CDR1 reads MNHEY; CDR2 reads SMNVEV (reference sequence). V shed 0 bases and J shed 8 bases, with 16 bases lying between them. CDR3 nucleotides: TGTGCCAGCAGTTTATCGAGGCGGGGGCGTGAGGGCTACACCTTC. Translating gives CASSLSRRGREGYTF.

The chain joins TRBV28 to TRBJ1-1; TRBD1 is a possible D gene (6 bases). CDR3 size: 16 residues. Trimming cost V 4 bases and J 1 base, with 16 bases left between them. CDR1 and CDR2 from the germline V gene are MDHEN and SYDVKM. CDR3: CASSSRQDPGNTEAFF. CDR3 sequence (DNA): TGTGCCAGCAGTTCCCGACAGGACCCGGGGAACACTGAAGCTTTCTTT.

V and J are TRBV6-1 and TRBJ1-1, with a possible D match to TRBD1 (6 bases). This CDR3 spans 13 amino acids. V lost 5 bases and J 2 bases, leaving 9 bases between the germline ends. The V gene's germline CDR1 is MNHNS and CDR2 SASEGT. The CDR3 DNA reads as TGTGCCAGCAGTAACAGGGATAACACTGAAGCTTTCTTT. Its protein is CASSNRDNTEAFF.

V is TRBV18 and J is TRBJ1-1; D gene ambiguous. The germline V gene has CDR1 KGHSH and CDR2 LQKENI. The ends were cut back, 2 bases at V and 1 base at J, with 8 bases in the middle. This CDR3 is 14 amino acids long. The CDR3 coding sequence is TGTGCCAGCTCACCAAGCAGGTCGAACACTGAAGCTTTCTTT. Translating it yields CASSPSRSNTEAFF.

V gene TRBV28 combines with J gene TRBJ2-7; 10 nucleotides align to TRBD2. The V gene end was trimmed by 1 base and the J gene end by 1 base; junction bases not matched to a gene: 7. This CDR3 region has 17 residues. In germline, CDR1 is MDHEN, CDR2 SYDVKM. This CDR3 reads CASSLSLAGDYSYEQYF. CDR3 DNA sequence: TGTGCCAGCAGTTTATCCCTAGCGGGAGATTATTCCTACGAGCAGTACTTC.

The chain links TRBV4-1 to TRBJ2-7, with D maybe TRBD1 (5 bases). Germline CDR1 is MGHRA and CDR2 is YSYEKL. The CDR3 loop spans 14 amino acids. V lost 1 base, J lost 6 bases, and 13 bases lay in between. The CDR3 protein is CASSQADTSFEQYV. Here the CDR3 DNA reads TGCGCCAGCAGCCAAGCGGACACTTCTTTCGAGCAGTACGTC.

The chain links TRBV5-6 to TRBJ2-1; D uncertain. The V gene's germline CDR1 is SGHDT and CDR2 YYEEEE. The CDR3 consists of 14 residues. V lost 0 bases, J lost 4 bases, and 8 bases lay in between. The DNA for the CDR3 is TGTGCCAGCAGCTTGGCGGGTGCTTACAATGAGCAGTTCTTC. It is translated as CASSLAGAYNEQFF.

The V call is TRBV7-2, the J call TRBJ2-2; D perhaps matches TRBD2 (5 bases). CDR1 and CDR2 from the germline V gene are SGHTA and FQGNSA. V was pared by 2 bases and J by 6 bases, with 19 bases between. The CDR3 contains 17 residues. The DNA for the CDR3 is TGTGCCAGCAGCTTATTCGAGGCGAGGGTTAGGGCCGGGGAGCTGTTTTTT. Its protein is CASSLFEARVRAGELFF.

This clone was detected a few times. The rearrangement links TRBV9 to TRBJ1-3; a weak D match, TRBD1 (6 bases). The CDR3 sequence is 17 residues long. V gave up 4 bases and J gave up 1 base, with 18 bases separating them. Germline CDR1 SGDLS, CDR2 YYNGEE. The CDR3 sequence is CASSPTGGGGSGNTIYF. CDR3 nucleotides: TGTGCCAGCAGCCCAACGGGAGGGGGGGGATCTGGAAACACCATATATTTT.

The chain employs TRBV29-1 and TRBJ2-7, with D possibly matching TRBD2 (5 bases). Germline V gene sequence: CDR1 SQVTM, CDR2 ANQGSEA. The V gene lost 6 bases and the J gene lost 2 bases, with 14 bases spanning the gap. CDR3 length equals 13 residues. CDR3 amino acids: CSVRTGDTYEQYF. The CDR3 DNA sequence: TGCAGCGTCCGGACTGGAGATACCTACGAGCAGTACTTC.

The chain recombines TRBV5-1 with TRBJ2-2; the D gene is possibly TRBD2 (7 bases). Trimming pared 5 bases from V and 1 base from J, leaving 12 bases between. Germline loops: CDR1 SGHRS, CDR2 YFSETQ. The length of the CDR3 is 15 residues. Here the CDR3 DNA reads TGCGCCAGCAGTATGGGGGGGCAGAACACCGGGGAGCTGTTTTTT. Residues: CASSMGGQNTGELFF.

The J gene is TRBJ1-2, the V gene TRBV7-2, with 7 bases identical to TRBD1. This CDR3 spans 17 amino acids. V trimming: 1 base; J trimming: 3 bases; junction bases outside the gene matches: 11. Germline loops: CDR1 SGHTA, CDR2 FQGNSA. The CDR3 loop reads CASSLEAWQGGDYGYTF. In DNA form, the CDR3 reads TGTGCCAGCAGCTTAGAGGCCTGGCAGGGGGGCGACTATGGCTACACCTTC. Full variable domain (rest looked up from reference TRBV7-2 and TRBJ1-2): GAGVSQSPSNKVTEKGKDVELRCDPISGHTALYWYRQSLGQGLEFLIYFQGNSAPDKSGLPSDRFSAERTGGSVSTLTIQRTQQEDSAVYLCASSLEAWQGGDYGYTFGSGTRLTVV.

In DNA, the CDR3 is TGTGCCAGCAGTTTCCGGGACAGGAGGAACACTGAAGCTTTCTTT. As protein: CASSFRDRRNTEAFF. V is TRBV28 and J is TRBJ1-1; 8 bases are shared with TRBD1. CDR1 and CDR2 (germline): MDHEN, SYDVKM. The CDR3 extends over 15 amino acids. With V trimmed by 3 bases and J by 1 base, 4 bases remained unmatched.

The chain joins TRBV5-4 to TRBJ2-7, with D maybe TRBD1 (6 bases). The CDR3 runs to 15 residues. Germline assignment: CDR1 SGHNT and CDR2 YYREEE (reference sequence). The V gene lost 4 bases and the J gene lost 3 bases, with 17 bases spanning the gap. Here the CDR3 DNA reads TGTGCCAGCAGCCCGGACAGCCTTGGAGTCTACGAGCAGTACTTC. Residues: CASSPDSLGVYEQYF.

This clone was recorded only once. J is TRBJ1-5 and V is TRBV19; tentative D call: TRBD1 (5 bases). V gave up 1 base and J gave up 0 bases, with 16 bases separating them. Germline V gene lookup returns CDR1 LNHDA and CDR2 SQIVND (reference sequence). The CDR3 extends over 18 amino acids. For the CDR3, the DNA is TGTGCCAGTAGTATAGCCCCCATCCAGGGTTATAGCAATCAGCCCCAGCATTTT. Amino acids: CASSIAPIQGYSNQPQHF. The full variable domain, with the rest looked up from reference TRBV19 and TRBJ1-5, is DGGITQSPKYLFRKEGQNVTLSCEQNLNHDAMYWYRQDPGQGLRLIYYSQIVNDFQKGDIAEGYSVSREKKESFPLTVTSAQKNPTAFYLCASSIAPIQGYSNQPQHFGDGTRLSIL.

V is TRBV29-1 and J is TRBJ2-1, with unresolved D. The CDR3 is made up of 11 amino acids. Trimming took off 5 bases at V and 5 bases at J, with 7 bases between the two ends. From germline, CDR1 is SQVTM and CDR2 ANQGSEA. The CDR3 here is CSVRRDNEQFF. The CDR3 bases are TGCAGCGTTCGCCGGGACAATGAGCAGTTCTTC.